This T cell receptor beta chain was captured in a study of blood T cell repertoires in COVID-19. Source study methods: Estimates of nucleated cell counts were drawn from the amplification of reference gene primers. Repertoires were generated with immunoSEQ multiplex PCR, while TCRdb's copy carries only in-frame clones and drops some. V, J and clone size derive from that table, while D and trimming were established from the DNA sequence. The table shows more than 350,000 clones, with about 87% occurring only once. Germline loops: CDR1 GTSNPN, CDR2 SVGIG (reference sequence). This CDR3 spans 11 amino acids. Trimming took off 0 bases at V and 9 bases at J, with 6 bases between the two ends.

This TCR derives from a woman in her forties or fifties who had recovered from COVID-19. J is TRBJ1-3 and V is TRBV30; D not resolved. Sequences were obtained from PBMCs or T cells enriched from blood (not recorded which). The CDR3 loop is CAWSVAITIYF. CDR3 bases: TGTGCCTGGAGTGTAGCAATCACCATATATTTT.